This T cell receptor beta chain appears in the sequencing data of a study of Ad26.COV2.S vaccination and SARS-CoV-2 variants. On the study more broadly: Donor got 5x10^10 or 1x10^11 viral particles of Ad26.COV2.S. Study results and limitations: TCR breadth and depth analyses may have underestimated total T cell responses.

Turning to this clone: Its antigen is unidentified.

CDR1 SGHDN and CDR2 FVKESK come from the germline V gene. CDR3 length equals 16 residues. Trimming left V 4 bases short and J 0 bases short, with 13 bases between. The treatment: about 20 received Ad26.COV2.S at low or high dose, single or two shots; roughly five received placebo; per-sample allocation not given. Samples came from day 63 after the first vaccine or placebo injection. Assay: immunoSEQ multiplex PCR; the TCRdb copy retains only in-frame clones and omits some. The repertoire has about 440,000 clones, roughly 91% of them found once; the top ten carry about 4.4%. V is TRBV14 and J is TRBJ2-1; maybe TRBD1 (6 bases). This clonotype was sampled from a person aged 18-65 years who received the Ad26.COV2.S COVID-19 vaccine or a placebo. The sample was peripheral blood, taken in a trial of Ad26.COV2.S vaccine versus placebo. The CDR3, as DNA: TGTGCCAGCAGCCCCTTGCGAGGGGGCTCCTACAATGAGCAGTTCTTC. Its translation is CASSPLRGGSYNEQFF.